Sequencing of this T cell receptor (beta chain) was carried out in a study of blood T cell repertoires in COVID-19. Study-level information: Acute and convalescent COVID-19 specimens originated in the United States, Italy and Spain. From T cells, B-cell-depleted T cells, or PBMCs came the material, which was cDNA or gDNA.

The authors' processing: Reference gene primer amplification gave estimated nucleated cell counts. Profiling relied on immunoSEQ multiplex PCR, and the TCRdb table lists in-frame clones only, not all of them. The DNA was the basis for D and trimming; V, J and clone size are from that table. Here the sample spans more than 200,000 clones, about 86% being singletons. Sequencing used peripheral blood. The clonotype originates from a man aged 35-49 years with active or convalescent COVID-19.

The CDR3 DNA reads TGTGCCAGCTCACCTCAAGCAGACAGCCAAGAGACCCAGTACTTC. Its translation is CASSPQADSQETQYF. The V call is TRBV18, the J call TRBJ2-5, with D maybe TRBD1 (5 bases). The CDR3 has 15 residues. The germline CDR1 and CDR2 sequences are KGHSH and LQKENI. V was clipped by 3 bases and J by 1 base, with 12 bases between them.